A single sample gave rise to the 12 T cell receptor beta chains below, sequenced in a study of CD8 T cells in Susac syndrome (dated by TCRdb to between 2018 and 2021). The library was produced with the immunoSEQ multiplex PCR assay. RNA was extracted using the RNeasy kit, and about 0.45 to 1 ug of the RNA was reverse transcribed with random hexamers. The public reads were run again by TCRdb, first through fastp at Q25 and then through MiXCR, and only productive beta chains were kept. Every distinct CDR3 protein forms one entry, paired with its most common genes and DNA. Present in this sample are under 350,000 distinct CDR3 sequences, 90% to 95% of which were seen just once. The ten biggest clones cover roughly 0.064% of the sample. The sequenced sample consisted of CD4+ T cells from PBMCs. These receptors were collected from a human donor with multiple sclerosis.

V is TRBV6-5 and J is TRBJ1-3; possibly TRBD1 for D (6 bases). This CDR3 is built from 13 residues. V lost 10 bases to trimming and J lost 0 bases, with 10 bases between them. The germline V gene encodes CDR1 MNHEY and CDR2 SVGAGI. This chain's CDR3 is CATKDSSGNTIYF. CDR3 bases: TGTGCCACCAAGGACAGCTCTGGAAACACCATATATTTT.

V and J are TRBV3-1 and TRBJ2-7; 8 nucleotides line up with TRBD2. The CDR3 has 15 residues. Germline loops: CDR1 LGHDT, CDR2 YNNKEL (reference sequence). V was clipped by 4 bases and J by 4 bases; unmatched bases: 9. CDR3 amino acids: CASSPSGSGSYEQYF. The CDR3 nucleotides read TGTGCCAGCAGCCCCTCGGGGAGCGGGAGTTACGAGCAGTACTTC.

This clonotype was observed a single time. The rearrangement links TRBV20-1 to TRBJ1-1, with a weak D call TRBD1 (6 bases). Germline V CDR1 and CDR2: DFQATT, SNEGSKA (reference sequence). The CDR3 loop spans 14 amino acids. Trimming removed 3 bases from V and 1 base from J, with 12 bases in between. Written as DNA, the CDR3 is TGCAGTGCTAGGGGGGGCGCCGAGAACACTGAAGCTTTCTTT. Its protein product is CSARGGAENTEAFF.

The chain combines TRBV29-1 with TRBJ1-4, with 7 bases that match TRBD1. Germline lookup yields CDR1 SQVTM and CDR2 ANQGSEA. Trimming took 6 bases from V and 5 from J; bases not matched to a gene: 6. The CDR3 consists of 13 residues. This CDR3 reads CSVTGTDNEKLFF. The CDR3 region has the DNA TGCAGCGTGACCGGGACAGACAATGAAAAACTGTTTTTT. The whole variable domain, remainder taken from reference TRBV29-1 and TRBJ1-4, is SAVISQKPSRDICQRGTSLTIQCQVDSQVTMMFWYRQQPGQSLTLIATANQGSEATYESGFVIDKFPISRPNLTFSTLTVSNMSPEDSSIYLCSVTGTDNEKLFFGSGTQLSVL.

CDR3 sequence: CASSQGWGGNNEQFF. CDR3 nucleotides: TGTGCCAGCAGCCAAGGGTGGGGGGGGAACAATGAGCAGTTCTTC. The chain uses TRBV3-1 and TRBJ2-1; TRBD2 agrees at 7 bases. The CDR3 length is 15 residues. Trimming cost V 1 base and J 5 bases; bases outside gene matches: 5. Germline CDR1 LGHDT, CDR2 YNNKEL (reference sequence).

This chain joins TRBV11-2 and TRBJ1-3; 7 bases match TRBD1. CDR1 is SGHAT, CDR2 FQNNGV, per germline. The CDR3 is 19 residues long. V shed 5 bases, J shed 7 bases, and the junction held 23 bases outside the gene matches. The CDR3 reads CASSLTPLPGQSKANTIYF. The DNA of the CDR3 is TGTGCCAGCAGCCTGACCCCCCTGCCGGGACAGAGTAAGGCGAACACCATATATTTT.

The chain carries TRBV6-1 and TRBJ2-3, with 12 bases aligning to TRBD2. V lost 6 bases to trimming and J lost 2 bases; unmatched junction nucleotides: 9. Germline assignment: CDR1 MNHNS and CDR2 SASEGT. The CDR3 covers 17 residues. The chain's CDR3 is CASSPRTSGANTDTQYF. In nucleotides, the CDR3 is TGTGCCAGCAGCCCCCGGACTAGCGGGGCTAACACAGATACGCAGTATTTT.

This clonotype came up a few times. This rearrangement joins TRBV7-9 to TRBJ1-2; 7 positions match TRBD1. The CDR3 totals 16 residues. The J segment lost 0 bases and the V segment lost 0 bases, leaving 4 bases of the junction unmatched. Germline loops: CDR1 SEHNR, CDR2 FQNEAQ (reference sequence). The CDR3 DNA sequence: TGTGCCAGCAGCTTAGCAGGCCAGGGGGCTAACTATGGCTACACCTTC. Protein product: CASSLAGQGANYGYTF.

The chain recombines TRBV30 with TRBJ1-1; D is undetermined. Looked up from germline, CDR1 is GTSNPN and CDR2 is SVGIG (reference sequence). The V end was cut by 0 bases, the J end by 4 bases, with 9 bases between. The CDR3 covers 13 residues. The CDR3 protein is CAWSVPERTEAFF. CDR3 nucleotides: TGTGCCTGGAGTGTACCGGAACGCACTGAAGCTTTCTTT.

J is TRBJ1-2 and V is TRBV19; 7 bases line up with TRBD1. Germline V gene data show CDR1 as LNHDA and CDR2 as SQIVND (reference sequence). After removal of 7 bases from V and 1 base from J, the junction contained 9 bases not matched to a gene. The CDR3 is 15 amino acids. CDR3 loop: CASNDPRGINYGYTF. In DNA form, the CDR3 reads TGTGCCAGTAATGACCCCAGGGGGATTAACTATGGCTACACCTTC.

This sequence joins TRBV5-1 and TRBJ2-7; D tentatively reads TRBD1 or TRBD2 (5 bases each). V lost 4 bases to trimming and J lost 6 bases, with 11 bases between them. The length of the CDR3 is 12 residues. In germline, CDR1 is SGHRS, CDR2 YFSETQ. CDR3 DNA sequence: TGCGCCAGCAGCAATGAGGGGCTCGAGCAGTACTTC. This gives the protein CASSNEGLEQYF.

The CDR3 reads CSARAATGREIRTDTQYF. CDR3 sequence (DNA): TGCAGTGCTAGAGCAGCAACGGGGCGGGAAATACGCACAGATACGCAGTATTTT. The chain couples TRBV20-1 to TRBJ2-3, with TRBD2 as a possible D gene (6 bases). Trimming took 1 base from V and 1 from J, leaving 21 bases between them. Germline values: CDR1 DFQATT, CDR2 SNEGSKA (reference sequence). This CDR3 has 18 amino acids.